Below are 11 T cell receptor beta chains sequenced from a single sample in a study of cytomegalovirus exposure and HLA in healthy donors. The study ran its PCR with 60 Vbeta and 13 Jbeta primers. Clones were read by immunoSEQ multiplex PCR, and TCRdb kept only the in-frame ones, dropping some. The profile shows about 140,000 clones, around three quarters of them singletons. The source material was PBMCs. These receptors were obtained from a woman between 40 and 50 years old in good health and CMV-seronegative.

This clone has only one observation. The genes are TRBV7-6 and TRBJ1-4, with 7 nucleotides matching TRBD1. This CDR3 contains 15 residues. Looked up from germline, CDR1 is SGHVS and CDR2 is FNYEAQ. Trimming took 2 bases from V and 5 from J; bases not matched to a gene: 5. As DNA, the CDR3 is TGTGCCAGCAGCTTATGGGGACAGAGGAATGAAAAACTGTTTTTT. Protein product: CASSLWGQRNEKLFF.

V usage is TRBV5-1 and J usage is TRBJ2-5; possibly TRBD2 for D (5 bases). The CDR3 is made up of 13 amino acids. Germline-derived CDR1 and CDR2 are SGHRS and YFSETQ. V lost 0 bases, J lost 7 bases, and 10 bases lay in between. The CDR3 sequence is CASSLAGMGTQYF. CDR3 DNA sequence: TGCGCCAGCAGCTTGGCGGGGATGGGGACCCAGTACTTC.

The rearrangement joins TRBV19 to TRBJ1-5; no clear D. The CDR3 has 16 residues. Germline-derived CDR1 and CDR2 are LNHDA and SQIVND (reference sequence). V lost 1 base, J lost 2 bases, and 12 bases lay in between. Written as DNA, the CDR3 is TGTGCCAGTAGTATAGCCGGGGTTGGCGGCAATCAGCCCCAGCATTTT. Residues: CASSIAGVGGNQPQHF. The full variable domain, with the rest looked up from reference TRBV19 and TRBJ1-5, is DGGITQSPKYLFRKEGQNVTLSCEQNLNHDAMYWYRQDPGQGLRLIYYSQIVNDFQKGDIAEGYSVSREKKESFPLTVTSAQKNPTAFYLCASSIAGVGGNQPQHFGDGTRLSIL.

The chain has TRBV5-4 and TRBJ2-1, with 7 bases aligning to TRBD2. Germline V CDR1 and CDR2: SGHNT, YYREEE (reference sequence). V dropped 0 bases and J dropped 5; count of bases not matched to a gene: 11. The CDR3 runs 17 residues. The CDR3 protein is CASSLAVVASGNNEQFF. DNA for the CDR3: TGTGCCAGCAGCTTGGCCGTCGTGGCTAGCGGTAACAATGAGCAGTTCTTC.

This clone was counted only a few times. This rearrangement joins TRBV6-5 to TRBJ2-7, with TRBD1 matching over 9 bases. This CDR3 contains 15 residues. In germline, CDR1 is MNHEY, CDR2 SVGAGI. After removal of 6 bases from V and 3 bases from J, the junction contained 9 bases not matched to a gene. CDR3: CASSRLWDRDYEQYF. In DNA form, the CDR3 reads TGTGCCAGCAGCCGACTATGGGACAGGGACTACGAGCAGTACTTC.

The CDR3 protein is CASSFTGGDTEAFF. The CDR3 nucleotides are TGTGCCAGCAGTTTTACAGGGGGCGACACTGAAGCTTTCTTT. The chain employs TRBV27 and TRBJ1-1, with 9 bases identical to TRBD1. CDR1 MNHEY and CDR2 SMNVEV come from the germline V gene (reference sequence). This CDR3 has 14 amino acids. Losses at the gene ends were 3 bases for V and 3 bases for J; bases not matched to a gene: 2.

The chain couples TRBV5-1 to TRBJ2-1; D gene unclear. CDR3 size: 15 residues. Between the trimmed V and J ends, which lost 1 base and 0 bases, there was a span of 8 bases. Germline V gives CDR1 SGHRS, CDR2 YFSETQ. The CDR3 region has the DNA TGCGCCAGCAGCTTGTCTCCTATCTCCTACAATGAGCAGTTCTTC. Protein: CASSLSPISYNEQFF.

The chain joins TRBV5-1 to TRBJ1-2; tentative D call: TRBD1 (5 bases). The length of the CDR3 is 16 residues. CDR1 and CDR2 (germline): SGHRS, YFSETQ. V was cut by 1 base and J by 3 bases, with 16 bases left in between. CDR3 in amino acids: CASSLSTYQGDYGYTF. As DNA, the CDR3 is TGCGCCAGCAGCTTGAGTACTTACCAAGGGGACTATGGCTACACCTTC.

The rearrangement links TRBV5-6 to TRBJ2-7; TRBD1 matches at 9 bases. The CDR3 is 15 residues long. Germline lookup yields CDR1 SGHDT and CDR2 YYEEEE. V shed 2 bases and J 4 bases; nucleotides not matched to a gene: 7. CDR3 residues: CASSFTGTGLYEQYF. DNA of the CDR3: TGTGCCAGCAGCTTCACCGGGACAGGGCTGTACGAGCAGTACTTC. The full variable domain, rest sourced from reference TRBV5-6 and TRBJ2-7, is DAGVTQSPTHLIKTRGQQVTLRCSPKSGHDTVSWYQQALGQGPQFIFQYYEEEERQRGNFPDRFSGHQFPNYSSELNVNALLLGDSALYLCASSFTGTGLYEQYFGPGTRLTVT.

The V and J genes are TRBV7-9 and TRBJ1-1, with 7 bases aligning to TRBD1. Germline V CDR1 and CDR2: SEHNR, FQNEAQ (reference sequence). The CDR3 runs to 15 residues. The V and J ends lost 5 bases and 0 bases, in that order; junction bases with no gene match: 6. This CDR3 is CASSPWGQMNTEAFF. The CDR3 bases are TGTGCCAGCAGCCCCTGGGGACAGATGAACACTGAAGCTTTCTTT.

This sequence joins TRBV25-1 and TRBJ2-3; perhaps TRBD2 as D (6 bases). Germline lookup yields CDR1 MGHDK and CDR2 SYGVNS. The CDR3 is 15 residues long. Trimming cost V 4 bases and J 2 bases, with 13 bases left between them. The CDR3 protein is CASSVPGRTTDTQYF. The CDR3 bases are TGTGCCAGCAGTGTCCCCGGGAGAACCACAGATACGCAGTATTTT.